The 4 T cell receptor beta chains below come from one sample, sequenced in a study of CD8 T cells in Susac syndrome. An amount of RNA that ranged from roughly 0.45 to 1 ug was reverse transcribed with random hexamers. TCRdb itself ran the immunoSEQ multiplex PCR reads through MiXCR, one entry per CDR3 protein. This table holds 100,000 to 150,000 distinct CDR3 sequences, around 95% found once. The sequenced sample was CD4+ T cells from PBMCs. Receptor source: a human donor in good health.

The J gene is TRBJ2-5, the V gene TRBV24-1; D ambiguous. CDR1 is KGHDR, CDR2 SFDVKD, per germline. V was pared by 2 bases and J by 0 bases, with 3 bases between. The CDR3 runs to 13 residues. CDR3 sequence reads: CATSDSYQETQYF. The CDR3 DNA follows: TGTGCCACCAGTGATTCGTACCAAGAGACCCAGTACTTC.

This chain joins TRBV29-1 and TRBJ2-2; D is perhaps TRBD1 (6 bases). CDR1 is SQVTM, CDR2 ANQGSEA, per germline. The length of the CDR3 is 14 residues. V was trimmed by 6 bases and J by 4 bases, leaving 15 bases between them. CDR3: CSVARTVGTGELFF. CDR3 nucleotides: TGCAGCGTCGCAAGGACAGTCGGCACCGGGGAGCTGTTTTTT.

This clonotype has a single count. The J gene is TRBJ1-1, the V gene TRBV2; D may be TRBD1 (5 bases). The CDR3 is made up of 14 amino acids. Germline loops: CDR1 SNHLY, CDR2 FYNNEI. Trimming removed 3 bases at V and 11 bases at J, with 19 bases between. The DNA of the CDR3 is TGTGCCAGCAGTGAGGGGGGAATTCGGGTTATGGCTTTCTTT. Its translation: CASSEGGIRVMAFF.

The chain is built from TRBV15 and TRBJ2-1; 12 nucleotides match TRBD2. Germline values: CDR1 LNHNV, CDR2 YYDKDF (reference sequence). CDR3 length: 16 residues. V shed 3 bases and J 0 bases; nucleotides not matched to a gene: 0. The CDR3 region has the DNA TGTGCCACCAGCAGGACTAGCGGGAGCTCCTACAATGAGCAGTTCTTC. Its translation: CATSRTSGSSYNEQFF.